This paragraph reports one T cell receptor (beta chain). Its antigen is unidentified. The CDR3 covers 12 residues. The germline CDR1 and CDR2 sequences are SGHVS and FQNEAQ. This entry is derived from a study of monozygotic twins with inflammatory bowel disease. Overall study results and limits: Reduced clonotype sharing with other individuals was observed in IBD patients relative to healthy twins, especially with disease activity. The co-twins with IBD showed lower TCRbeta diversity (inverse Simpson) than their healthy siblings.

Template switching incorporated UMIs with a 6-nucleotide sample barcode. TCRdb reworked the 5' RACE reads into one entry per CDR3 protein, no DNA. The sample table includes about 140,000 distinct CDR3 sequences. Per donor there was one draw, yielding a blood sample of roughly 2.6 ml. V usage is TRBV7-8 and J usage is TRBJ2-1; TCRdb's assignment of TRBD1 cannot be checked, as there is no DNA. The sequence derives from a human donor with ulcerative colitis or Crohn's disease, or a healthy co-twin of an affected twin (not recorded which). Sequencing was done on a sample of blood. CDR3 in amino acids: CASSPNPGGQFF. Variable domain in full (rest from reference TRBV7-8 and TRBJ2-1): GAGVSQSPRYKVAKRGQDVALRCDPISGHVSLFWYQQALGQGPEFLTYFQNEAQLDKSGLPSDRFFAERPEGSVSTLKIQRTQQEDSAVYLCASSPNPGGQFFGPGTRLTVL.